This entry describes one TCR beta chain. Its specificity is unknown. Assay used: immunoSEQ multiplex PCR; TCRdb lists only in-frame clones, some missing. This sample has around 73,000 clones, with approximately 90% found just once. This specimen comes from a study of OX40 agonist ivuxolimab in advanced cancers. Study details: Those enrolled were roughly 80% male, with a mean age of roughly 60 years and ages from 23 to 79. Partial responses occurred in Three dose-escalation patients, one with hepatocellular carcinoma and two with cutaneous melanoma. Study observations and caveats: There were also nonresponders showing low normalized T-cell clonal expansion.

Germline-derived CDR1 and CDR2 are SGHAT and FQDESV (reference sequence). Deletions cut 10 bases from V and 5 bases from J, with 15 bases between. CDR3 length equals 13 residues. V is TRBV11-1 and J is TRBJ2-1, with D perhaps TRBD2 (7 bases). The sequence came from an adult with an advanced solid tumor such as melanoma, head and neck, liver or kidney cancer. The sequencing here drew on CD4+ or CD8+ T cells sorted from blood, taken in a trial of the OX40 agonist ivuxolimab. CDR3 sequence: CATAGAMNNEQFF. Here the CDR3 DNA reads TGTGCCACGGCGGGGGCCATGAACAATGAGCAGTTCTTC.